This T cell receptor (beta chain) emerged from a study of long-term antiretroviral therapy in people with HIV. Study-level results: Sampling of blood ran from the mid-2000s to the late 2010s, and older ART regimens were possibly in use. Following ART, diversity rose but still fell short of transplant donor controls. HIV repertoire CDR3 lengths ranged less widely than those of controls.

The samples comprised roughly 0.9-11 million cryopreserved PBMC ahead of DNA extraction. The CDR3 length is 14 residues. The germline gives CDR1 SGHDT, CDR2 YYEEEE. V lost 8 bases and J lost 2; bases outside the gene matches: 7. Assay version v3.0 of immunoSEQ was used, and it was run at survey level. Some clones are missing from TCRdb's copy, which holds only in-frame ones; the method was immunoSEQ multiplex PCR. This table has about 22,000 clones, more than 75% appearing once. With respect to this clone: The target antigen is unknown.

The sample consisted of unsorted PBMCs, taken 1.8 years before starting antiretroviral therapy. This clonotype was sampled from a woman in her twenties or thirties with HIV. The chain has TRBV5-6 and TRBJ2-3, with 8 positions matching TRBD1. CDR3 coding DNA: TGTGCCAGTGCTACAGGGGGAGCCACAGATACGCAGTATTTT. This translates into CASATGGATDTQYF.